The present T cell receptor beta chain was sequenced within a study of pediatric ulcerative colitis. CDR3 length: 18 residues. CDR1 is MNHEY and CDR2 is SMNVEV in the germline V gene (reference sequence). The V and J ends lost 7 bases and 3 bases, in that order; junction bases with no gene match: 10. Data came from immunoSEQ multiplex PCR; TCRdb stores just in-frame clones and leaves some out. This table has fewer than 45,000 clones, over 80% appearing once. The sequenced material came from blood. This chain links TRBV27 with TRBJ2-2, with 14 nucleotides matching TRBD2. The receptor was derived from a girl aged 10-17 years with moderate ulcerative colitis. In nucleotides, the CDR3 is TGTGCCAGCACGAACCGGGGACTAGCGGGGGATGACACCGGGGAGCTGTTTTTT. This translates into CASTNRGLAGDDTGELFF.